The present entry profiles one T cell receptor beta chain with its context. No antigen is known for it. Coverage ceases 3 residues before the CDR3 finishes, and the germline J gene fills in the end. These data originate in a study of Tregs in tolerant kidney transplant recipients (dated by TCRdb to the late 2010s). Background on the whole study: The transplants used related donors along with nonmyeloablative bone marrow transplantation, and in the human trials mixed chimerism was transient. The study applied TCRbeta sequencing to find donor-specific regulatory T cells before combined kidney and bone marrow transplantation and then followed those same cells after transplant. Paper-wide results and their limitations: In tolerant patients, the expansion of donor-specific Tregs was greater than global Treg expansion, suggesting that the expansion was antigen-driven rather than nonspecific. Expanding Tregs with activated donor B cells appeared to identify the most biologically relevant and donor-specific TCRbeta repertoire. Because the PCR primers were changed over time for some patients, nucleotide-level comparison could not be performed across the samples from those patients. The study was constrained by small patient numbers, and validation of the findings is required in larger populations and under other immunosuppression protocols. Although technical replication error seemed to be minimal, the question of biological reproducibility was not addressed directly.

CDR1 and CDR2 are read off the germline V gene (reference sequence) as LNHDA and SQIVND. Reading from cysteine to phenylalanine, the CDR3 counts 15 amino acids. The DNA has 36 bases, all within the CDR3, and is read from base 1. V has 4 bases trimmed and J has 2 bases trimmed; junction bases matching no gene number 8. Genomic DNA was extracted from sorted cells with the QIAGEN DNeasy Blood and Tissue Kit for TCRbeta CDR3 sequencing. High-throughput TCRbeta CDR3 sequencing was carried out commercially through immunoSEQ, with PCR amplification with bias correction and internal controls included. The study's processing was this. Unique productive TCRbeta sequences were defined by CDR3 nucleotide sequence when primers matched and otherwise by CDR3 amino acid sequence together with Vbeta and Jbeta genes. Sorting error was corrected by removing sequences shared between sorted populations at a frequency ratio of 2:1 or less, and the remaining shared sequences were assigned to the higher population. A sequence was defined as donor-reactive if the sequence was expanded at least 5-fold in CFSE-low cells compared with unstimulated cells and had a frequency of at least 0.01% in CFSE-low cells. Repertoire divergence was quantified by Jensen-Shannon divergence using the top 100 TCRbeta sequences ranked by frequency. For any sample with multiple sequencing runs, sorting error was corrected in each run separately before the runs were pooled. TCRdb's version of the immuneACCESS table is confined to in-frame rearrangements and falls short of the full clone set. An unresolved V gene accounts for under half of the shortfall where checked; the remainder is of unknown origin. The DNA was the basis for D and trimming; V, J and clone size are from that table. The sample's own table lists approximately 50,000 clones. Approximately 0.78% of the sample lies in the top ten.

Interpreted using the paper, the time point label stands for: blood sample drawn before combined kidney and bone marrow transplant. Unstimulated Tregs (CD4+CD25+CD127-), CD4+ non-Tregs (CD4+CD25-), CD4 and CD8 cells were FACS-sorted from thawed PBMCs. Patients were 4 combined kidney and bone marrow transplant recipients from the ITN036ST trial, and only these trial subjects had samples available. Healthy control blood was processed by Ficoll density gradient to PBMCs and cryopreserved; patient PBMCs were collected before and after transplant. This chain joins TRBV19 to TRBJ2-7; 7 bases in the junction line up with TRBD1. The sequenced sample was CD4+ T cells from blood, obtained before the transplant. The sequence was obtained from a human donor who received a combined kidney and bone marrow transplant. Partial CDR3 DNA: TGTGCCAGTAGTACAGGGGCAGGGGGAGCCTACGAG. It translates to CASSTGAGGAYE. The full-length CDR3 reads as CASSTGAGGAYEQYF.